This TCR beta chain derives from a study of cytomegalovirus exposure and HLA in healthy donors. Study-wide results and limits: Upon later analysis, HLA-associated TCR beta chains proved more clonally expanded than other, equally common chains.

Germline V lookup: CDR1 SGHRS, CDR2 YFSETQ. The CDR3 runs 17 residues. V shed 5 bases and J 0 bases; nucleotides not matched to a gene: 8. PCR employed 60 Vbeta and 13 Jbeta primers. Original processing notes: Later, an analysis found about 80 million unique TCR beta chains, and 8.5 million to 12 million of these were shared. Clones were read by immunoSEQ multiplex PCR, and TCRdb kept only the in-frame ones, dropping some. That table gives V, J and clone size, and the DNA gave D and trimming. This sample has 200,000 or so clones, with around 86% found just once. With regard to this clone: Its target is not known.

This chain connects TRBV5-1 to TRBJ1-2; 12 bases align to TRBD1. The sample consisted of PBMCs. The receptor comes from a woman aged 45-59 years in good health and CMV-seropositive. The CDR3 here is CASRSRDRGHTNYGYTF. CDR3 DNA: TGCGCCAGCAGGTCCCGGGACAGGGGGCACACTAACTATGGCTACACCTTC.